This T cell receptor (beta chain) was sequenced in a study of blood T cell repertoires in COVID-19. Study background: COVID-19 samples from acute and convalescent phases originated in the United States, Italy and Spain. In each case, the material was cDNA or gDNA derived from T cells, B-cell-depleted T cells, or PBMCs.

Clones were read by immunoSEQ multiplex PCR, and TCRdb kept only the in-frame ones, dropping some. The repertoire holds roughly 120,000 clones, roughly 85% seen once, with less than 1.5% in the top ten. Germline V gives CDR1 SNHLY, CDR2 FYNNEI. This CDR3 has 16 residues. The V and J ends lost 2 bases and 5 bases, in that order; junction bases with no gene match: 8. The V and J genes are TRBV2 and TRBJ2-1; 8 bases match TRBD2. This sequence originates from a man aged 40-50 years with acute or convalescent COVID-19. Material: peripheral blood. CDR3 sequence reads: CASSELRLAGHNEQFF. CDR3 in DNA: TGTGCCAGCAGTGAATTAAGGCTAGCGGGTCACAATGAGCAGTTCTTC.